A selection of T cell receptor beta chains follows, all from one sample in a study of blood T cells in healthy people across ages. One entry per CDR3 protein, called by TCRdb with MiXCR from the 5' RACE reads. This sample has some 1,800,000 distinct CDR3 sequences, with approximately 39% found just once. Sequencing was performed on blood. The receptors shown here come from a human donor in good health. Each CDR3 is given with its conserved first and last residue. Fields, in order: V gene, J gene, CDR3 protein.

TRBV12-3/TRBV12-4,TRBJ2-3,CASSFGGRADTQYF
TRBV4-3,TRBJ2-3,CASSQDVFVAGYTDTQYF
TRBV12-3/TRBV12-4,TRBJ1-2,CASSPRRQPNGYTF
TRBV7-2,TRBJ1-5,CASSLEAAGAYSNQPQHF
TRBV12-5,TRBJ2-5,CASGSGTSGGAETQYF
TRBV15,TRBJ2-2,CATSDRKSSTGELFF
TRBV9,TRBJ2-1,CASSVRLGSETYNEQFF
TRBV10-3,TRBJ1-6,CAISGGGLSPLHF
TRBV4-2,TRBJ1-1,CASSQDLGTEIHTEAFF
TRBV20-1,TRBJ2-7,CSARSGTERYEQYF
TRBV20-1,TRBJ2-1,CSAPRTSGGPDEQFF
TRBV4-3,TRBJ1-6,CASSRDRGSNSPLHF
TRBV10-3,TRBJ1-1,CAISESEGVSTEAFF
TRBV7-9,TRBJ1-3,CASSLDAYSGNTIYF
TRBV5-1,TRBJ2-1,CASSLAQTSGGPTEQFF
TRBV4-3,TRBJ2-7,CASSLFAYSTYEQYF
TRBV12-3/TRBV12-4,TRBJ2-1,CASSFLFGEQFF
TRBV5-1,TRBJ1-2,CASSENRAGGYTF
TRBV7-2,TRBJ1-2,CASSLSSGKGYTF
TRBV4-2,TRBJ2-7,CASSQEGLGNEQYF
TRBV28,TRBJ1-5,CASTAEGGVRQPQHF
TRBV5-1,TRBJ2-1,CASRGAASRNEQFF
TRBV20-1,TRBJ2-7,CSAGFTLVSEQYF
TRBV6-2/TRBV6-3,TRBJ2-1,CASSYRRLAGGHNEQFF
TRBV2,TRBJ1-1,CASSENPGGGGLEAFF
TRBV11-2,TRBJ2-1,CASSTRITEQFF
TRBV5-5,TRBJ1-2,CASSLWGVGDGYTF
TRBV24-1,TRBJ1-1,CATSDSTGNTEAFF